The clone carrying this T cell receptor (beta chain) has just a few counts. Its antigen remains unidentified. The data derive from a study of glioma-infiltrating T cells. General observations from the study: Patients with low tissue-blood divergence carried a signature set of shared blood CDR3 motifs.

TCR alpha and beta CDR3 regions were amplified from RNA using iRepertoire nested multiplex PCR. Each CDR3 protein is one row after TCRdb ran MiXCR on the multiplex PCR reads. Of a few hundred thousand distinct CDR3 sequences listed, roughly two fifths are singletons. Germline loops: CDR1 SQVTM, CDR2 ANQGSEA. The CDR3 totals 11 residues. Trimming stripped 7 bases from V and 2 bases from J, with 9 bases between. The specimen was glioma tissue, nonneoplastic brain tissue, or PBMCs (not recorded which). The TCR originated in a human donor with low-grade glioma or glioblastoma, undergoing nonglioma brain surgery, or in good health (not recorded which). V gene TRBV29-1 combines with J gene TRBJ2-7; D remains ambiguous. CDR3 in amino acids: CSAGVAYEQYF. As DNA, the CDR3 is TGCAGCGCTGGGGTCGCCTACGAGCAGTACTTC.